A selection of T cell receptor beta chains follows, all from one sample in a study of blood T cells in healthy people across ages. Each CDR3 protein gets one entry after TCRdb re-called the 5' RACE reads with MiXCR. Of approximately 810,000 distinct CDR3 sequences listed, under 35% are singletons. The sequenced sample consisted of blood. The receptor source for this set is a woman older than 75 in good health. Each CDR3 is given with its conserved first and last residue. The D gene is left open where the match is weak. Size is stated for part of the rows, as once, few or many counts, or as a class when the clone is expanded.

v_call: TRBV7-2; clone_size: few; j_call: TRBJ2-2; d_call: TRBD1; cdr3_nt: TGTGCCAGCAGCTACCTGCCGCAGGGGGCAATCGGGGAGCTGTTTTTT; cdr3_aa: CASSYLPQGAIGELFF
v_call: TRBV10-3; clone_size: .; j_call: TRBJ2-5; d_call: .; cdr3_nt: TGTGCCATCAGTGAGTCGGAGGCTCTGGCGGAGACCCAGTACTTC; cdr3_aa: CAISESEALAETQYF
v_call: TRBV20-1; clone_size: many; j_call: TRBJ2-1; d_call: TRBD1; cdr3_nt: TGCAGTGCTAGATATGGGACAGGGGATCATGAGCAGTTCTTC; cdr3_aa: CSARYGTGDHEQFF
v_call: TRBV7-9; clone_size: .; j_call: TRBJ2-3; d_call: .; cdr3_nt: TGTGCCAGCGGCTCGCAGGGCCTTAGCACAGATACGCAGTATTTT; cdr3_aa: CASGSQGLSTDTQYF
v_call: TRBV19; clone_size: once; j_call: TRBJ2-2; d_call: .; cdr3_nt: TGTGCCAGTAGTATGTCCGCTTACAGGGTCACCGGGGAGCTGTTTTTT; cdr3_aa: CASSMSAYRVTGELFF
v_call: TRBV9; clone_size: .; j_call: TRBJ2-2; d_call: .; cdr3_nt: TGTGCCAGCAGCCCCCGGGGGCAAAACACCGGGGAGCTGTTTTTT; cdr3_aa: CASSPRGQNTGELFF
v_call: TRBV5-6; clone_size: .; j_call: TRBJ2-5; d_call: .; cdr3_nt: TGTACCAGCAGCGTACTAGAGACCCAGTACTTC; cdr3_aa: CTSSVLETQYF
v_call: TRBV12-3/TRBV12-4; clone_size: many; j_call: TRBJ2-5; d_call: TRBD2; cdr3_nt: TGTGCCAGCACAGCCAGCGGGGTTGAGACCCAGTACTTC; cdr3_aa: CASTASGVETQYF
v_call: TRBV4-2; clone_size: medium-sized; j_call: TRBJ2-1; d_call: TRBD2; cdr3_nt: TGTGCCAGCAGCCCCAGGGGAGCGGGGGAGTACAATGAGCAGTTCTTC; cdr3_aa: CASSPRGAGEYNEQFF
v_call: TRBV24-1; clone_size: .; j_call: TRBJ1-2; d_call: .; cdr3_nt: TGTGCCACCAGTGATTCGGTAGGGGCCGGAGCTAACTATGGCTACACCTTC; cdr3_aa: CATSDSVGAGANYGYTF
v_call: TRBV2; clone_size: .; j_call: TRBJ2-7; d_call: .; cdr3_nt: TGTGCCAGCAGTGACTGGCGGCCTCCCTACGAGCAGTACTTC; cdr3_aa: CASSDWRPPYEQYF
v_call: TRBV7-3; clone_size: .; j_call: TRBJ2-5; d_call: .; cdr3_nt: TGTGCCAGCAGCTTAACGTGGGGTAGCTTTGAGACCCAGTACTTC; cdr3_aa: CASSLTWGSFETQYF
v_call: TRBV11-1; clone_size: few; j_call: TRBJ2-3; d_call: .; cdr3_nt: TGTGCCAGCAGATCTAGCTTTCCCACAGATACGCAGTATTTT; cdr3_aa: CASRSSFPTDTQYF
v_call: TRBV20-1; clone_size: .; j_call: TRBJ1-5; d_call: TRBD1; cdr3_nt: TGCAGTGCAGGCCGGGACAGGGGGCGTAAACGCAATCAGCCCCAGCATTTT; cdr3_aa: CSAGRDRGRKRNQPQHF
v_call: TRBV6-5; clone_size: many; j_call: TRBJ2-7; d_call: TRBD1; cdr3_nt: TGTGCCACCGCTTACGAAGGGACAGGATTATCCGAGCAGTACTTC; cdr3_aa: CATAYEGTGLSEQYF
v_call: TRBV29-1; clone_size: many; j_call: TRBJ1-1; d_call: .; cdr3_nt: TGCAGCGTTGAAGACAGGGATGAAGCTTTCTTT; cdr3_aa: CSVEDRDEAFF
v_call: TRBV12-3/TRBV12-4; clone_size: many; j_call: TRBJ2-1; d_call: .; cdr3_nt: TGTGCCAGCAGCAACCCTACAGCCTCGAGCTCCTACAATGAGCAGTTCTTC; cdr3_aa: CASSNPTASSSYNEQFF
v_call: TRBV2; clone_size: .; j_call: TRBJ2-2; d_call: TRBD2; cdr3_nt: TGTGCCAGCAGAGCTAGCGGAGCGAACACCGGGGAGCTGTTTTTT; cdr3_aa: CASRASGANTGELFF
v_call: TRBV12-3/TRBV12-4; clone_size: .; j_call: TRBJ2-3; d_call: .; cdr3_nt: TGTGCCAGCAGTTTCGACAGCGTGAGCGCAGATGCGCAGTATTTT; cdr3_aa: CASSFDSVSADAQYF
v_call: TRBV7-2; clone_size: .; j_call: TRBJ1-2; d_call: .; cdr3_nt: TGTGCCAGCAGCACCCAACAGGGTTCCGTTGGCTACACCTTC; cdr3_aa: CASSTQQGSVGYTF
v_call: TRBV9; clone_size: .; j_call: TRBJ2-3; d_call: .; cdr3_nt: TGTGCCAGCAGCCCGACAGGGACTTTAAAGAGAGATACGCAGTATTTT; cdr3_aa: CASSPTGTLKRDTQYF
v_call: TRBV20-1; clone_size: many; j_call: TRBJ2-1; d_call: .; cdr3_nt: TGCAGTGCTAGATTGGGTGAGCAGTTCTTC; cdr3_aa: CSARLGEQFF
v_call: TRBV20-1; clone_size: .; j_call: TRBJ1-1; d_call: .; cdr3_nt: TGCAGTGCTAGAGATCAAGGCCACGGTACTGAAGCTTTCTTT; cdr3_aa: CSARDQGHGTEAFF
v_call: TRBV5-1; clone_size: few; j_call: TRBJ2-2; d_call: .; cdr3_nt: TGCGCCAGCAGCTTAAGACAGGCCGCGAACACCGGGGAGCTGTTTTTT; cdr3_aa: CASSLRQAANTGELFF
v_call: TRBV7-2; clone_size: many; j_call: TRBJ1-1; d_call: .; cdr3_nt: TGTGCCAGCGGCAATTCAGGGATGAACACTGAAGCTTTCTTT; cdr3_aa: CASGNSGMNTEAFF
v_call: TRBV20-1; clone_size: few; j_call: TRBJ2-7; d_call: .; cdr3_nt: TGCAGTGCCTCCAGCGGGGACAAAAATTTGGATGAGCAGTACTTC; cdr3_aa: CSASSGDKNLDEQYF
v_call: TRBV10-2; clone_size: many; j_call: TRBJ2-7; d_call: .; cdr3_nt: TGCGCCAGCAGTGGATGGCAGTTTACCTACGAGCAGTACTTC; cdr3_aa: CASSGWQFTYEQYF
v_call: TRBV12-3/TRBV12-4; clone_size: .; j_call: TRBJ1-5; d_call: TRBD1; cdr3_nt: TGTGCCAGCAGCGACCCTGACAGGGCCAATCAGCCCCAGCATTTT; cdr3_aa: CASSDPDRANQPQHF
v_call: TRBV25-1; clone_size: .; j_call: TRBJ2-6; d_call: .; cdr3_nt: TGTGCCAGCAGTGAAACTAGATGGGGTTTGGGTGGGGCCAACGTCCTGACTTTC; cdr3_aa: CASSETRWGLGGANVLTF
v_call: TRBV6-5; clone_size: few; j_call: TRBJ1-4; d_call: TRBD1; cdr3_nt: TGTGCCAGCAGTTACACAGGACAGGGCGGCGGCGAAAAACTGTTTTTT; cdr3_aa: CASSYTGQGGGEKLFF
v_call: TRBV20-1; clone_size: .; j_call: TRBJ1-4; d_call: .; cdr3_nt: TGCAGTGCTAGTTGGGGGGCAGGTAATGAAAAACTGTTTTTT; cdr3_aa: CSASWGAGNEKLFF
v_call: TRBV10-3; clone_size: .; j_call: TRBJ2-3; d_call: TRBD2; cdr3_nt: TGTGCCATCAAGGAGCGGGAGGTCACAGATACGCAGTATTTT; cdr3_aa: CAIKEREVTDTQYF
v_call: TRBV3-1; clone_size: many; j_call: TRBJ2-1; d_call: .; cdr3_nt: TGTGCCAGCAGCCAAGAGCGGGTCTCCTACAATGAGCAGTTCTTC; cdr3_aa: CASSQERVSYNEQFF
v_call: TRBV7-6; clone_size: many; j_call: TRBJ2-1; d_call: .; cdr3_nt: TGTGCCAGCAGCTTTTATCAGGGGTATGAGCAGTTCTTC; cdr3_aa: CASSFYQGYEQFF
v_call: TRBV7-2; clone_size: .; j_call: TRBJ2-5; d_call: .; cdr3_nt: TGTGCCAGCAGCCTTGGAATAGCCCTCCAAGAGACCCAGTACTTC; cdr3_aa: CASSLGIALQETQYF
v_call: TRBV6-5; clone_size: few; j_call: TRBJ1-1; d_call: .; cdr3_nt: TGTGCCAGCAGTAACCGGCCCCTTCGCCCTGAAGCTTTCTTT; cdr3_aa: CASSNRPLRPEAFF
v_call: TRBV5-1; clone_size: .; j_call: TRBJ2-1; d_call: TRBD2; cdr3_nt: TGCGCCAGCAGCTCCAACCCTTCTAGCGGCTACTCCTACAATGAGCAGTTCTTC; cdr3_aa: CASSSNPSSGYSYNEQFF
v_call: TRBV6-5; clone_size: many; j_call: TRBJ2-7; d_call: TRBD2; cdr3_nt: TGTGCCAGCAGTTACGGCGGGGGGGCCTACGAGCAGTACTTC; cdr3_aa: CASSYGGGAYEQYF
v_call: TRBV4-3; clone_size: .; j_call: TRBJ1-2; d_call: TRBD1; cdr3_nt: TGCGCCAGCAGCCTTAATCTCGGGACAGGGGGCAACTATGGCTACACCTTC; cdr3_aa: CASSLNLGTGGNYGYTF
v_call: TRBV30; clone_size: many; j_call: TRBJ2-1; d_call: TRBD2; cdr3_nt: TGTGCCTGGAGTGTACCCAGCGGGGGGAACAATGAGCAGTTCTTC; cdr3_aa: CAWSVPSGGNNEQFF
v_call: TRBV5-1; clone_size: many; j_call: TRBJ1-5; d_call: TRBD1; cdr3_nt: TGCGCCAGCAGCCCGACAGGGAACAATCAGCCCCAGCATTTT; cdr3_aa: CASSPTGNNQPQHF
v_call: TRBV9; clone_size: .; j_call: TRBJ1-2; d_call: .; cdr3_nt: TGTGCCAGCAGCGTAGAGGGCAGGATTATCTATGGCTACACCTTC; cdr3_aa: CASSVEGRIIYGYTF
v_call: TRBV29-1; clone_size: many; j_call: TRBJ2-3; d_call: TRBD2; cdr3_nt: TGCAGCGGGGGAGCGGGGGGGCCGGATACGCAGTATTTT; cdr3_aa: CSGGAGGPDTQYF
v_call: TRBV7-9; clone_size: few; j_call: TRBJ2-2; d_call: TRBD1; cdr3_nt: TGTGCCAGCAGCTCCGGTAAACAACAGGGGGGCCTCGCGAACACCGGGGAGCTGTTTTTT; cdr3_aa: CASSSGKQQGGLANTGELFF